The 15 T cell receptor beta chains in this list originate from one sample, sequenced in a study of shared clonotypes between healthy human individuals. Naive CD8 cells, CD45RO-negative and positively selected for CCR7, excluded terminally differentiated effector memory CD45RA+ cells. Repertoires were generated with immunoSEQ multiplex PCR, while TCRdb's copy carries only in-frame clones and drops some. Of a few hundred thousand clones in the sample, less than 97% were seen once. Material: naive CD8+ T cells sorted from blood. The receptor set was obtained from a young woman in good health.

A few counts support this clone. This chain joins TRBV28 and TRBJ2-3; D gene ambiguous. Germline lookup yields CDR1 MDHEN and CDR2 SYDVKM. The CDR3 totals 16 residues. Trimming removed 5 bases at V and 1 base at J, with 16 bases between. The CDR3 nucleotides read TGTGCCAGCAGTCCCCCGAGACGCCGCGGCACAGATACGCAGTATTTT. Protein sequence: CASSPPRRRGTDTQYF.

The chain is built from TRBV7-8 and TRBJ2-2, with 9 bases identical to TRBD1. Germline lookup yields CDR1 SGHVS and CDR2 FQNEAQ. The CDR3 has 16 residues. V was pared by 4 bases and J by 6 bases, with 9 bases of the junction left unmatched. The CDR3 loop is CASSSTPGQGAGELFF. As DNA, the CDR3 is TGTGCCAGCAGCTCAACTCCGGGACAGGGAGCCGGGGAGCTGTTTTTT. Complete variable domain (other parts from reference TRBV7-8 and TRBJ2-2): GAGVSQSPRYKVAKRGQDVALRCDPISGHVSLFWYQQALGQGPEFLTYFQNEAQLDKSGLPSDRFFAERPEGSVSTLKIQRTQQEDSAVYLCASSSTPGQGAGELFFGEGSRLTVL.

The chain joins TRBV2 to TRBJ2-1; the match to TRBD2 covers 12 bases. The CDR3 has 18 residues. With 2 bases clipped from V and 8 bases from J, the junction kept 13 bases outside the gene matches. The germline V gene encodes CDR1 SNHLY and CDR2 FYNNEI. CDR3 region: CASSESPVLAGGPHEQFF. Here the CDR3 DNA reads TGTGCCAGCAGTGAATCACCGGTTCTAGCGGGAGGGCCTCATGAGCAGTTCTTC.

The rearrangement links TRBV6-1 to TRBJ1-5; tentatively, D is TRBD1 (6 bases). The CDR3 length is 15 residues. Trimming took 6 bases from V and 7 from J, leaving 19 bases between them. Germline CDR1 and CDR2: MNHNS and SASEGT. CDR3 in DNA: TGTGCCAGCAGAGACTTCCCGGGGGGCTCCCAGCCCCAGCATTTT. The encoded protein is CASRDFPGGSQPQHF.

The CDR3 spells CASTSPLAPNNEQFF. In DNA form, the CDR3 reads TGTGCCAGCACTTCCCCCCTAGCGCCCAACAATGAGCAGTTCTTC. The rearrangement joins TRBV27 to TRBJ2-1; D possibly corresponds to TRBD2 (6 bases). CDR1 and CDR2 (germline): MNHEY, SMNVEV (reference sequence). V was shortened by 7 bases and J by 5 bases, with 18 bases between the two germline ends. The CDR3 extends over 15 amino acids.

The V call is TRBV11-2, the J call TRBJ2-1, with D hard to call. The CDR3 runs 13 residues. Germline values: CDR1 SGHAT, CDR2 FQNNGV. V lost 7 bases, J lost 6 bases, and 13 bases lay in between. The CDR3 DNA reads TGTGCCAGCACGGCGCCGTGGGGCAATGAGCAGTTCTTC. Encoded protein: CASTAPWGNEQFF.

The chain combines TRBV5-6 with TRBJ2-6; possible D gene TRBD1, 6 bases. Germline loops: CDR1 SGHDT, CDR2 YYEEEE. This CDR3 has 17 residues. Between the trimmed V and J ends, which lost 3 bases and 1 base, there was a span of 14 bases. CDR3 region: CASSSTGSVSGANVLTF. The CDR3 DNA reads as TGTGCCAGCAGCTCGACAGGATCAGTTTCTGGGGCCAACGTCCTGACTTTC.

The gene calls are TRBV7-9 and TRBJ2-1; perhaps TRBD1 as D (5 bases). The length of the CDR3 is 15 residues. Germline CDR1 is SEHNR and CDR2 is FQNEAQ (reference sequence). V gave up 5 bases and J gave up 0 bases, with 11 bases separating them. The CDR3 loop is CASSPGHSSYNEQFF. CDR3 nucleotide sequence: TGTGCCAGCAGCCCTGGACATAGCTCCTACAATGAGCAGTTCTTC.

The chain recombines TRBV7-9 with TRBJ2-7; 12 bases fit TRBD2. The CDR3 runs to 17 residues. V shed 5 bases, J shed 7 bases, and the junction held 15 bases outside the gene matches. Per the germline V gene, CDR1 is SEHNR and CDR2 is FQNEAQ (reference sequence). The CDR3 nucleotides are TGTGCCAGCAGCCACGACCTAGCGGGAGGGCCTTCGGGGGAGCAGTACTTC. Protein sequence: CASSHDLAGGPSGEQYF.

This rearrangement joins TRBV14 to TRBJ2-7; no reliable D call. Germline CDR1 reads SGHDN; CDR2 reads FVKESK. V was clipped by 4 bases and J by 2 bases, with 9 bases between them. This CDR3 is 13 amino acids long. DNA for the CDR3: TGTGCCAGCAGCCCGATTCACGCCTACGAGCAGTACTTC. Protein product: CASSPIHAYEQYF.

V usage is TRBV5-8 and J usage is TRBJ1-2, with D hard to call. The CDR3 consists of 13 residues. The germline CDR1 and CDR2 sequences are SGHTS and YDEGEE. V was shortened by 1 base and J by 8 bases, with 12 bases between the two germline ends. The CDR3, as DNA: TGTGCCAGCAGCTTGCGTCTTTTGGGGGGCTACACCTTC. It is translated as CASSLRLLGGYTF.

The chain links TRBV27 to TRBJ2-7, with D perhaps TRBD1 (6 bases). Trimming took off 3 bases at V and 5 bases at J, with 17 bases between the two ends. The CDR3 length is 15 residues. Looked up from germline, CDR1 is MNHEY and CDR2 is SMNVEV (reference sequence). The CDR3 bases are TGTGCCAGCAGTTTCCTGTCCGGACAGCATGACGAGCAGTACTTC. Protein product: CASSFLSGQHDEQYF.

The chain has TRBV2 and TRBJ2-7, with 15 bases lining up with TRBD2. CDR3 size: 15 residues. Germline trimming cut 9 bases from V and 7 bases from J; bases unmatched to any gene: 10. Germline-derived CDR1 and CDR2 are SNHLY and FYNNEI. This CDR3 is CARGGTSGRTVEQYF. The CDR3 DNA sequence: TGTGCCAGAGGAGGGACTAGCGGGAGGACTGTTGAGCAGTACTTC.

CDR3 residues: CASSAGLGKNIQYF. DNA of the CDR3: TGTGCCAGCAGCGCGGGACTCGGCAAAAACATTCAGTACTTC. The rearrangement uses TRBV7-6 and TRBJ2-4; D perhaps matches TRBD2 (6 bases). The CDR3 has 14 amino acids. With 5 bases removed from V and 3 bases from J, the gap between germline ends came to 11 bases. Germline CDR1 and CDR2: SGHVS and FNYEAQ.

As concerns this clone: Other DNA variants within this sample encode the same CDR3. V is TRBV4-1 and J is TRBJ1-5; a weak D match, TRBD1 (5 bases). This CDR3 is built from 13 residues. Germline values: CDR1 MGHRA, CDR2 YSYEKL. V was clipped by 6 bases and J by 4 bases, with 10 bases between them. The DNA for the CDR3 is TGCGCCAGCAGTCCACCAGGGAATCAGCCCCAGCATTTT. The encoded protein is CASSPPGNQPQHF.